These 4 T cell receptor beta chains were all obtained from the same sample, sequenced in a study of T cells after yellow fever vaccination. A single record per CDR3 protein comes from TCRdb applying MiXCR to the 5' RACE reads. The sample holds approximately 510,000 distinct CDR3 sequences; 21% are singletons and the top ten take roughly 16%. Sequenced here: PBMCs, sampled approximately 22 days after the first yellow fever vaccination. Receptor source: a man between 18 and 29 years old who received the YFV17D yellow fever vaccine.

The genes are TRBV3-1 and TRBJ2-7; no clear D. CDR1 and CDR2 (germline): LGHDT, YNNKEL (reference sequence). This CDR3 comprises 13 residues. V was trimmed by 10 bases and J by 0 bases, leaving 13 bases between them. The CDR3 spells CATVRASSYEQYF. The CDR3 region has the DNA TGTGCCACCGTACGAGCAAGCTCCTACGAGCAGTACTTC.

V gene TRBV11-2 combines with J gene TRBJ1-1; D is perhaps TRBD1 (6 bases). V lost 4 bases and J 0 bases, leaving 12 bases between the germline ends. CDR1 is SGHAT, CDR2 FQNNGV, per germline. This CDR3 has 15 amino acids. The CDR3 nucleotides read TGTGCCAGCAGCTCGGTGACAGGCTTGAACACTGAAGCTTTCTTT. Protein: CASSSVTGLNTEAFF.

The gene calls are TRBV12-3 or TRBV12-4 and TRBJ1-5, with 10 bases aligning to TRBD1. V shed 5 bases, J shed 4 bases, and the junction held 2 bases outside the gene matches. This CDR3 is 14 amino acids long. The CDR3 protein is CASSTGQGNQPQHF. DNA of the CDR3: TGTGCCAGCAGTACGGGACAGGGGAATCAGCCCCAGCATTTT.

The genes are TRBV6-2 or TRBV6-3 and TRBJ2-1; 7 bases agree with TRBD1. The CDR3 has 14 amino acids. The ends lost 6 bases at V and 11 bases at J; junction bases unmatched: 13. Germline assignment: CDR1 MNHEY and CDR2 SVGEGT. The CDR3, as DNA: TGTGCCAGCAGCGACGGGACAGCCATCATGCAGCAGTTCTTC. Translation: CASSDGTAIMQQFF.